This entry describes one T cell receptor (beta chain). This CDR3 has 16 amino acids. Between the trimmed V and J ends, which lost 0 bases and 0 bases, there was a span of 13 bases. Germline V CDR1 and CDR2: SGHRS, YFSETQ. These data come from a study of cytomegalovirus exposure and HLA in healthy donors. Overall study: An earlier analysis identified 100 million to 130 million unique TCR beta sequences in about 179 million T cells.

The PCR was carried out with 60 Vbeta primers and 13 Jbeta primers. Authors' data handling: A follow-up analysis tallied 86 million or so unique TCR beta chains, roughly 11 million shared. Assay used: immunoSEQ multiplex PCR; TCRdb lists only in-frame clones, some missing. V, J and clone size derive from that table, while D and trimming were established from the DNA sequence. The profile covers about 110,000 clones, with under 80% appearing a single time and 4% to 4.5% taken by the ten largest. This TCR derives from a woman between 35 and 50 years old in good health and CMV-seropositive. The chain links TRBV5-1 to TRBJ2-7, with a weak D call TRBD2 (5 bases). The sequenced sample consisted of PBMCs. Here the CDR3 reads CASSLDGRASSYEQYF. The CDR3 DNA follows: TGCGCCAGCAGCTTGGATGGGCGGGCGAGCTCCTACGAGCAGTACTTC.